This T cell receptor beta chain emerged from a study of blood T cell repertoires in COVID-19. Study overall: Spain, Italy and the United States supplied samples that represented acute and convalescent COVID-19. In each case, the material was cDNA or gDNA derived from T cells, B-cell-depleted T cells, or PBMCs.

A remark on this clone: The same CDR3 arises from other DNA sequences in this sample as well.

In the source study's methods: The authors estimated nucleated cell counts from reference gene primer amplification. Clones were sequenced by immunoSEQ multiplex PCR, and TCRdb holds only the in-frame ones, with some missing. V and J calls and clone size are given by that table; D and trimming were obtained from the DNA. The repertoire includes about 180,000 clones, around 85% of them detected once, and about 9.1% sits in the top ten. CDR1 MNHEY and CDR2 SVGEGT come from the germline V gene. There are 14 residues in the CDR3. With V trimmed by 0 bases and J by 1 base, 0 bases remained unmatched. The J gene is TRBJ2-7, the V gene TRBV6-2 or TRBV6-3, with TRBD2 matching over 7 bases. This receptor was taken from a woman older than 75 with acute or convalescent COVID-19. Sequencing was carried out using peripheral blood. The CDR3 DNA reads as TGTGCCAGCAGTTACTCGGGGGGGTCCTACGAGCAGTACTTC. The encoded protein is CASSYSGGSYEQYF.